This passage covers 21 T cell receptor beta chains from one sample sequenced in a study of chemoradiotherapy in HPV16-positive cancers. TCRdb's table, derived via immunoSEQ multiplex PCR, lists solely in-frame clones and lacks some. The sample holds over 1,500 clones; around nine tenths are singletons and the top ten take 2% to 3%. Sequencing was performed on tumor tissue, taken from a patient who underwent chemoradiotherapy. Receptors originate from a human donor with HPV-associated anogenital cancer.

In its sample, this clone was seen a few times. The chain recombines TRBV9 with TRBJ1-6, with 11 bases fitting TRBD1. The V gene end was trimmed by 4 bases and the J gene end by 5 bases; junction bases not matched to a gene: 5. The CDR3 covers 16 residues. CDR1 is SGDLS and CDR2 is YYNGEE in the germline V gene. Written as DNA, the CDR3 is TGTGCCAGCAGCCAAGGGACAGGGGGAAATAATTCACCCCTCCACTTT. It is translated as CASSQGTGGNNSPLHF.

J is TRBJ1-2 and V is TRBV18; TRBD1 is a possible D gene (6 bases). The V gene's germline CDR1 is KGHSH and CDR2 LQKENI. This CDR3 region has 15 residues. The V and J ends lost 3 bases and 2 bases respectively, with 13 bases between them. CDR3 loop: CASSPSTGTNYGYTF. CDR3 sequence (DNA): TGTGCCAGCTCACCGTCCACCGGGACAAACTATGGCTACACCTTC.

The chain recombines TRBV30 with TRBJ1-5, with 7 nucleotides matching TRBD1. V trimming: 3 bases; J trimming: 5 bases; junction bases outside the gene matches: 4. Per germline, CDR1 GTSNPN and CDR2 SVGIG (reference sequence). The CDR3 spans 13 residues. The CDR3 spells CAWSDRADQPQHF. DNA for the CDR3: TGTGCCTGGAGCGACAGGGCCGATCAGCCCCAGCATTTT.

Of note for this clone: The junction departs from the called germline gene at one end, perhaps through a read error. The chain joins TRBV5-1 to TRBJ2-1; D possibly corresponds to TRBD1 (6 bases). CDR1 is SGHRS and CDR2 is YFSETQ in the germline V gene. The CDR3 is 14 residues long. The CDR3 DNA reads TGCGCCAGCAGCTTGGTGGTAGGGGACAACGAGCAGTTCTTC. Its protein product is CASSLVVGDNEQFF.

The chain recombines TRBV27 with TRBJ1-5; D possibly corresponds to TRBD1 (5 bases). V gave up 5 bases and J gave up 4 bases, with 15 bases separating them. The germline V gene has CDR1 MNHEY and CDR2 SMNVEV (reference sequence). The length of the CDR3 is 15 residues. The CDR3 DNA sequence: TGTGCCAGCAGTCCCGCGGGGGGAGGAAATCAGCCCCAGCATTTT. The encoded protein is CASSPAGGGNQPQHF.

The J gene is TRBJ2-2, the V gene TRBV19, with D possibly matching TRBD1 (6 bases). The germline CDR1 and CDR2 sequences are LNHDA and SQIVND (reference sequence). The V gene lost 5 bases and the J gene lost 3 bases, with 16 bases spanning the gap. The CDR3 extends over 16 amino acids. Here the CDR3 reads CASSPRGAPHTGELFF. DNA of the CDR3: TGTGCCAGTAGTCCCAGGGGTGCCCCGCACACCGGGGAGCTGTTTTTT.

The CDR3 is CASSHSQGWSTDTQYF. CDR3 DNA sequence: TGTGCCAGTAGTCACTCCCAGGGTTGGAGCACAGATACGCAGTATTTT. This sequence joins TRBV19 and TRBJ2-3, with D maybe TRBD1 (5 bases). From germline, CDR1 is LNHDA and CDR2 SQIVND (reference sequence). The germline V and J ends were trimmed by 5 bases and 0 bases, with 15 bases remaining between them. The CDR3 has 16 residues.

The chain couples TRBV11-1 to TRBJ2-1; a possible D gene is TRBD2 (6 bases). The germline CDR1 and CDR2 sequences are SGHAT and FQDESV (reference sequence). This CDR3 region has 15 residues. V shed 6 bases and J shed 12 bases, with 24 bases lying between them. The CDR3 DNA sequence: TGTGCCAGCAGTCCTGAAGGCCCGAGGAGGCGGGGGCAGTTCTTC. It is translated as CASSPEGPRRRGQFF.

This clone was recorded only once. The chain carries TRBV6-6 and TRBJ2-1; TRBD1 might be the D (5 bases). Germline-derived CDR1 and CDR2 are MNHNY and SVGAGI (reference sequence). This CDR3 has 15 amino acids. Trimming cost V 2 bases and J 0 bases, with 8 bases left between them. The CDR3 DNA reads TGTGCCAGCAGTTACGGGGCAAGCTCCTACAATGAGCAGTTCTTC. Translating it yields CASSYGASSYNEQFF.

The chain couples TRBV11-2 to TRBJ2-4; 7 bases are a match to TRBD1. The trim removed 4 bases at V and 4 bases at J, leaving 4 bases unmatched. CDR3 size: 14 residues. CDR1 is SGHAT and CDR2 is FQNNGV in the germline V gene. The CDR3 region has the DNA TGTGCCAGCAGCTCCCCGGGACAGAAAAACATTCAGTACTTC. Amino acid sequence: CASSSPGQKNIQYF. The full variable domain, its missing parts supplied by reference TRBV11-2 and TRBJ2-4, is EAGVAQSPRYKIIEKRQSVAFWCNPISGHATLYWYQQILGQGPKLLIQFQNNGVVDDSQLPKDRFSAERLKGVDSTLKIQPAKLEDSAVYLCASSSPGQKNIQYFGAGTRLSVL.

The chain recombines TRBV27 with TRBJ2-7; 7 nucleotides match TRBD2. The CDR3 runs to 18 residues. V lost 5 bases and J lost 1; bases outside the gene matches: 17. CDR1 is MNHEY, CDR2 SMNVEV, per germline (reference sequence). The CDR3 DNA is TGTGCCAGCAGTCCTACCTCTCCTGGGTCTAGCGGATCCTACGAGCAGTACTTC. Encoded protein: CASSPTSPGSSGSYEQYF.

This clone was seen a handful of times. The chain has TRBV2 and TRBJ1-2; 7 nucleotides line up with TRBD1. This CDR3 comprises 14 residues. Looked up from germline, CDR1 is SNHLY and CDR2 is FYNNEI. V dropped 6 bases and J dropped 1; count of bases not matched to a gene: 5. The CDR3 coding sequence is TGTGCCAGCAGCGCGGGACAGATTAACTATGGCTACACCTTC. It yields the protein CASSAGQINYGYTF.

The chain uses TRBV7-2 and TRBJ2-7, with 13 bases matching TRBD2. The V gene's germline CDR1 is SGHTA and CDR2 FQGNSA. The CDR3 runs to 17 residues. The J segment lost 0 bases and the V segment lost 5 bases, leaving 7 bases of the junction unmatched. The CDR3 nucleotides are TGTGCCAGCAGCCCGACTAGCGGGGGGTATAGCTCCTACGAGCAGTACTTC. Translating gives CASSPTSGGYSSYEQYF. The whole variable domain, remainder taken from reference TRBV7-2 and TRBJ2-7, is GAGVSQSPSNKVTEKGKDVELRCDPISGHTALYWYRQSLGQGLEFLIYFQGNSAPDKSGLPSDRFSAERTGGSVSTLTIQRTQQEDSAVYLCASSPTSGGYSSYEQYFGPGTRLTVT.

This chain joins TRBV28 and TRBJ1-2; D unresolved. This CDR3 is built from 12 residues. V was clipped by 5 bases and J by 4 bases, with 8 bases between them. Germline CDR1 and CDR2: MDHEN and SYDVKM. CDR3 nucleotide sequence: TGTGCCAGCAGTCCTACTAGCTATGGCTACACCTTC. Protein: CASSPTSYGYTF.

This clone was seen only a few times. The chain carries TRBV4-3 and TRBJ2-3; weak D call: TRBD1 (7 bases). This CDR3 has 16 amino acids. The germline CDR1 and CDR2 sequences are LGHNA and YSLEER. Trimming removed 1 base from V and 5 bases from J, with 16 bases in between. The CDR3 spells CASSQVRRGRIDTQYF. The DNA of the CDR3 is TGCGCCAGCAGCCAAGTGAGGAGGGGGCGGATAGATACGCAGTATTTT.

The chain joins TRBV28 to TRBJ1-5; TRBD1 is a possible D gene (5 bases). The ends were cut back, 6 bases at V and 9 bases at J, with 15 bases in the middle. Germline values: CDR1 MDHEN, CDR2 SYDVKM. The CDR3 runs 13 residues. Written as DNA, the CDR3 is TGTGCCAGCAGCCCCGGCGGGGGATTGCCCCAGCATTTT. This encodes CASSPGGGLPQHF.

V and J are TRBV7-9 and TRBJ2-1, with TRBD2 as a possible D gene (5 bases). Trimming shortened V by 7 bases and J by 0 bases, and 13 bases separated the two germline ends. CDR1 and CDR2 (germline): SEHNR, FQNEAQ (reference sequence). The CDR3 length is 15 residues. The CDR3 DNA is TGTGCCAGCATGCAGATGGGGAGCTCCTACAATGAGCAGTTCTTC. This gives the protein CASMQMGSSYNEQFF.

This rearrangement joins TRBV28 to TRBJ1-2; D is unresolved. Per the germline V gene, CDR1 is MDHEN and CDR2 is SYDVKM. CDR3 length: 15 residues. The V end lost 5 bases, the J end lost 4 bases, and 17 bases lay between the germline ends. CDR3 in DNA: TGTGCCAGCAGTAAACCCCGGCAGGACGTCTATGGCTACACCTTC. This encodes CASSKPRQDVYGYTF.

The V call is TRBV5-1, the J call TRBJ2-3; the match to TRBD2 covers 8 bases. The V gene's germline CDR1 is SGHRS and CDR2 YFSETQ. The V gene end was trimmed by 4 bases and the J gene end by 3 bases; junction bases not matched to a gene: 7. This CDR3 has 15 residues. CDR3 amino acids: CASSVAGGGTDTQYF. CDR3 DNA sequence: TGCGCCAGCAGCGTGGCGGGGGGTGGGACAGATACGCAGTATTTT.

As concerns this clone: Other DNA sequences in the same sample also yield this CDR3. The chain joins TRBV27 to TRBJ2-6; D is unresolved. This CDR3 contains 13 residues. The germline V gene encodes CDR1 MNHEY and CDR2 SMNVEV (reference sequence). With 6 bases removed from V and 1 base from J, the gap between germline ends came to 4 bases. The CDR3 protein is CASSSSGANVLTF. The DNA of the CDR3 is TGTGCCAGCAGCTCTTCTGGGGCCAACGTCCTGACTTTC. Using reference TRBV27 and TRBJ2-6 for the parts outside the CDR3, the full variable domain is EAQVTQNPRYLITVTGKKLTVTCSQNMNHEYMSWYRQDPGLGLRQIYYSMNVEVTDKGDVPEGYKVSRKEKRNFPLILESPSPNQTSLYFCASSSSGANVLTFGAGSRLTVL.

The chain joins TRBV7-2 to TRBJ1-1, with D hard to call. V was cut by 3 bases and J by 6 bases, with 11 bases left in between. CDR1 and CDR2 (germline): SGHTA, FQGNSA. This CDR3 comprises 13 residues. This CDR3 reads CASSFGGSAEAFF. The CDR3 DNA follows: TGTGCCAGCAGCTTCGGAGGGTCGGCTGAAGCTTTCTTT.